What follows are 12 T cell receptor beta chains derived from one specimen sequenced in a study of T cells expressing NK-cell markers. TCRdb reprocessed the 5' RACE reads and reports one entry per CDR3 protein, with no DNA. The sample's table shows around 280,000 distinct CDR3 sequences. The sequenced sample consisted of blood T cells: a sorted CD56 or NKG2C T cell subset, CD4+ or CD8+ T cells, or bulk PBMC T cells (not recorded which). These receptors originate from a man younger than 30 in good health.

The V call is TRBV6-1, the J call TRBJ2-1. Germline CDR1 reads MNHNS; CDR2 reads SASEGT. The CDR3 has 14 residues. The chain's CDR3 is CASRTYSSYNEQFF.

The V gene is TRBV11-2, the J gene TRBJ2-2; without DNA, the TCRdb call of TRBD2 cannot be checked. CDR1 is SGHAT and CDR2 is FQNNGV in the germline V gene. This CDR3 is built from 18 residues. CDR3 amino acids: CASSLVPSGLGNTGELFF.

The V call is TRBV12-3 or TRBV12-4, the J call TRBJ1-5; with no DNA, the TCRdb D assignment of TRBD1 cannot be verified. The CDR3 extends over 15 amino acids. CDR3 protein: CASKYDRAGNQPQHF.

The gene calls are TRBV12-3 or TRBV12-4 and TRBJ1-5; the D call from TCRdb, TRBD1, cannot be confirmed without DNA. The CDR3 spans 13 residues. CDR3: CASGPPGGQPQHF.

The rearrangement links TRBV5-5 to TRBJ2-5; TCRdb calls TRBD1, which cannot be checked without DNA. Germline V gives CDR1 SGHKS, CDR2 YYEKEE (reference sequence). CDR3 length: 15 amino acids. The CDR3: CASSSTGGATETQYF.

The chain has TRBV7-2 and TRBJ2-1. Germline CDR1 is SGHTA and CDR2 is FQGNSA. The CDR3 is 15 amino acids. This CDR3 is CASSLAVSSYNEQFF.

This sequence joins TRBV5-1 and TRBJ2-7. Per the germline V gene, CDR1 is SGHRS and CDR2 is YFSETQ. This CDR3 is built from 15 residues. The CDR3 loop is CASRLWTSGKYEQYF.

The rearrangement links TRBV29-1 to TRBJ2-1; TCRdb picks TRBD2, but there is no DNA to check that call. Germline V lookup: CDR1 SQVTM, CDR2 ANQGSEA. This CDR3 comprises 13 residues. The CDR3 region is CSVGTLLGNEQFF.

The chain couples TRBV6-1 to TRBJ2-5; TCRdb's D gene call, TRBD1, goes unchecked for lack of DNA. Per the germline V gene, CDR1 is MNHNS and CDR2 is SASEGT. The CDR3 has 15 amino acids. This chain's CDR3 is CASSGRDRAGETQYF.

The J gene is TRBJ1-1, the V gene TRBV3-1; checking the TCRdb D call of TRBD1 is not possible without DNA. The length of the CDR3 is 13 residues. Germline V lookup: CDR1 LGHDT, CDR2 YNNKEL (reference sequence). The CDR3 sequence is CASSIKQGSEAFF.

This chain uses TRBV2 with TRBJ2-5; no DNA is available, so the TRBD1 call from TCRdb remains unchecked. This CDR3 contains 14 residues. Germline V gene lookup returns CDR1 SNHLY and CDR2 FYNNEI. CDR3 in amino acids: CASSEGDRGETQYF.

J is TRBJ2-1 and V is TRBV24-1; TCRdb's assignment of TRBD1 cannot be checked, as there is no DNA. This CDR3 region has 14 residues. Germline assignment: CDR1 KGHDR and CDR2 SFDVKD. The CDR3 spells CATSDVRGPNEQFF.